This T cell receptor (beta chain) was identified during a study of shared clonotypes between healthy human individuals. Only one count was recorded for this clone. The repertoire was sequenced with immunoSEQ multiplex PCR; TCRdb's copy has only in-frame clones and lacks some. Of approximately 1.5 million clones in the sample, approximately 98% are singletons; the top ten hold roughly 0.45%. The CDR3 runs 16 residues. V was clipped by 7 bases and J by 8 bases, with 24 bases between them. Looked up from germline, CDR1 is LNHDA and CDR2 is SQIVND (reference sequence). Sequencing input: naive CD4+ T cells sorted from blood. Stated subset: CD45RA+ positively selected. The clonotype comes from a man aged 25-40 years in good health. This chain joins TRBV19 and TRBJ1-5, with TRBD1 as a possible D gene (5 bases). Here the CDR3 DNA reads TGTGCCAGTACCCCAGTTGGGCGACAGCTGGTGAAGCCCCAGCATTTT. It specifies CASTPVGRQLVKPQHF.